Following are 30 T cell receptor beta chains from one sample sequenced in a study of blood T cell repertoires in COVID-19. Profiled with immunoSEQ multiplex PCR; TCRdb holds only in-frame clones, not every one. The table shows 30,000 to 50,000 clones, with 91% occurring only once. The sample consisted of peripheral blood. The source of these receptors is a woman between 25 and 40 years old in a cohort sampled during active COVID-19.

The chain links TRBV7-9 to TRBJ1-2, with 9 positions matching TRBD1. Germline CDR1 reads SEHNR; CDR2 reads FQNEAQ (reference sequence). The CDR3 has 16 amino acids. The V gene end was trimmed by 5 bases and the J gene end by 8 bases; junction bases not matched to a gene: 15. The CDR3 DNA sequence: TGTGCCAGCAGCCTCCGGGACAGGGAAATGATGAGAGGCTACACCTTC. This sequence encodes CASSLRDREMMRGYTF.

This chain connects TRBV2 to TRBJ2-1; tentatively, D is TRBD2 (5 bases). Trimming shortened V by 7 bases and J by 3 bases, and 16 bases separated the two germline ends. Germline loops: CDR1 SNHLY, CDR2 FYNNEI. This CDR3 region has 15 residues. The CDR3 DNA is TGTGCCAGCATAACCAGCGGCGTGATCTACAATGAGCAGTTCTTC. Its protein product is CASITSGVIYNEQFF.

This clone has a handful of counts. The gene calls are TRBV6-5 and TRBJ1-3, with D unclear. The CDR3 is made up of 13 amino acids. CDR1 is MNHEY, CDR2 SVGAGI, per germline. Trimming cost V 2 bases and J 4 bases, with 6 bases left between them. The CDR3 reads CASSYAEGNTIYF. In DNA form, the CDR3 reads TGTGCCAGCAGTTACGCCGAGGGAAACACCATATATTTT.

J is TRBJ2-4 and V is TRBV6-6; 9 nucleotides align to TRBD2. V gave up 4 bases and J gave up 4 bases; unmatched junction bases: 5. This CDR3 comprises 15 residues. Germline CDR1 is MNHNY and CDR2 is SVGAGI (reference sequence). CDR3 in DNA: TGTGCCAGCAGTTCTCCGACTAGCGGTAAAAACATTCAGTACTTC. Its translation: CASSSPTSGKNIQYF.

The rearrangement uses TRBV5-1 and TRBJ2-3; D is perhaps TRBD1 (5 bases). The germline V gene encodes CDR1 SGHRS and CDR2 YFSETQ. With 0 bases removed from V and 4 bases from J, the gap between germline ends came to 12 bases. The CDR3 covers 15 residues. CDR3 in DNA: TGCGCCAGCAGCTTGGGGCAGGGCGGAGCAGATACGCAGTATTTT. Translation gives CASSLGQGGADTQYF.

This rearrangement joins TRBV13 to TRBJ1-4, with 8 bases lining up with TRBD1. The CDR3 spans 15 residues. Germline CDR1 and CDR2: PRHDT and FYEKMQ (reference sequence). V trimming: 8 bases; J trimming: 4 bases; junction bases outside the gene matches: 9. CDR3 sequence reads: CASGTRDRSNEKLFF. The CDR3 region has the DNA TGTGCCAGCGGGACCCGGGACAGGAGTAATGAAAAACTGTTTTTT.

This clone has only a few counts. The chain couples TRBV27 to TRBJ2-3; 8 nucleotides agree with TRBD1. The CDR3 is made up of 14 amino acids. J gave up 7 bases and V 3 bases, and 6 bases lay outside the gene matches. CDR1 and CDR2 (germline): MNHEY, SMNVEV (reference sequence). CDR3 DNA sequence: TGTGCCAGCAGTTTCGGGACAGGACTCTATACGCAGTATTTT. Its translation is CASSFGTGLYTQYF.

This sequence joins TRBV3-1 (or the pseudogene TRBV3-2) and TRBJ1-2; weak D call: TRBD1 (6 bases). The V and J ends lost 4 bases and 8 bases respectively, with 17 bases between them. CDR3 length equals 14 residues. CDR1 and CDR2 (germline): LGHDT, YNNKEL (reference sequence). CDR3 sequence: CASSPTGPPAGYTF. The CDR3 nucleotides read TGTGCCAGCAGCCCGACAGGCCCCCCAGCCGGCTACACCTTC.

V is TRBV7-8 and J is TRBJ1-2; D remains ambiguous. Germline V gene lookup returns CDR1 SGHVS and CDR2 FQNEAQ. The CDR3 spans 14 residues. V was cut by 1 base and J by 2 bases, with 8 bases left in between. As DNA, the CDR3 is TGTGCCAGCAGCTTAGTTGCGGGGAACTATGGCTACACCTTC. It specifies CASSLVAGNYGYTF. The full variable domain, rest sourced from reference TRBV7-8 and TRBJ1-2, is GAGVSQSPRYKVAKRGQDVALRCDPISGHVSLFWYQQALGQGPEFLTYFQNEAQLDKSGLPSDRFFAERPEGSVSTLKIQRTQQEDSAVYLCASSLVAGNYGYTFGSGTRLTVV.

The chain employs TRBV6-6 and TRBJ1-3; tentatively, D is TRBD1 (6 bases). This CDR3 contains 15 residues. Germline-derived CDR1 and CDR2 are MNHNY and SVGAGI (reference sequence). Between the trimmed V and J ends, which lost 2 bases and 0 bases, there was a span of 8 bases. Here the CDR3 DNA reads TGTGCCAGCAGTTACGGGGACACCTCTGGAAACACCATATATTTT. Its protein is CASSYGDTSGNTIYF.

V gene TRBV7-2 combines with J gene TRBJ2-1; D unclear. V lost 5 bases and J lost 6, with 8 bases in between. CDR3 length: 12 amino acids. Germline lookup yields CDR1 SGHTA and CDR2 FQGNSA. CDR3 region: CASSPPSNEQFF. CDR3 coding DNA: TGTGCCAGCAGCCCCCCTAGCAATGAGCAGTTCTTC.

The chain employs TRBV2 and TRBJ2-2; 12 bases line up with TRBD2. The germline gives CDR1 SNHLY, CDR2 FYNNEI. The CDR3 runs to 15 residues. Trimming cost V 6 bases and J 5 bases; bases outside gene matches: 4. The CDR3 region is CASRTSGSTTGELFF. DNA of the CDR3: TGTGCCAGCAGGACTAGCGGGAGTACTACCGGGGAGCTGTTTTTT.

The CDR3 region is CASSQRLGDDEQYF. The CDR3 DNA reads as TGTGCCAGCAGCCAACGACTAGGCGACGACGAGCAGTACTTC. The chain joins TRBV11-3 to TRBJ2-7; TRBD2 might be the D (6 bases). This CDR3 is built from 14 residues. The germline V and J ends were trimmed by 5 bases and 5 bases, with 16 bases remaining between them. Germline V gene data show CDR1 as SGHNT and CDR2 as YENEEA.

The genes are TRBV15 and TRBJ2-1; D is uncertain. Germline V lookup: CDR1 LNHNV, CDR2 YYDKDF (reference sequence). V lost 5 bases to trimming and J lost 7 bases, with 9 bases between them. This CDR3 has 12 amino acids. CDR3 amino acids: CATSPDWNEQFF. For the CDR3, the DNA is TGTGCCACCAGCCCAGATTGGAATGAGCAGTTCTTC.

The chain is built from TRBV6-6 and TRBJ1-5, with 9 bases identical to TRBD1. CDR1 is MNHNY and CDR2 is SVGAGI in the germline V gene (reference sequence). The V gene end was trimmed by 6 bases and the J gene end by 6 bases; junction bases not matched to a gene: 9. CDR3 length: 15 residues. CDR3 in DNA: TGTGCCAGCAGGCACCGGGACAGGGATTCTCAGCCCCAGCATTTT. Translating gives CASRHRDRDSQPQHF.

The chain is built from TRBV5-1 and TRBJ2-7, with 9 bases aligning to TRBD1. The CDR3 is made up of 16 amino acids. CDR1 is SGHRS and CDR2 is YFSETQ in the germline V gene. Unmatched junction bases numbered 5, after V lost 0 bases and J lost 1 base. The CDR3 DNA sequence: TGCGCCAGCAGCTTGGGAGGGGGACAGGGATCCTACGAGCAGTACTTC. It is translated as CASSLGGGQGSYEQYF.

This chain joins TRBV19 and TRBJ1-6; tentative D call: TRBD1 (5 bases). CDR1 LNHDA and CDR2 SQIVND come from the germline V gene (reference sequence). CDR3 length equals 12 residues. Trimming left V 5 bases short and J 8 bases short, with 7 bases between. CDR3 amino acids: CASSRGDSPLHF. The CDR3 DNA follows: TGTGCCAGTAGTCGGGGGGATTCACCCCTCCACTTT.

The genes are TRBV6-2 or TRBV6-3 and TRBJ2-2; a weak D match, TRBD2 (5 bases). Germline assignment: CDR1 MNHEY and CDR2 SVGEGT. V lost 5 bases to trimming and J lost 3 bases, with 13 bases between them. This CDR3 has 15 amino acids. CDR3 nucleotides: TGTGCCAGCAGTCCCCGGGGTAGCTACACCGGGGAGCTGTTTTTT. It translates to CASSPRGSYTGELFF.

The CDR3: CASSTPGRGRDEKLFF. In DNA form, the CDR3 reads TGTGCCAGCAGTACCCCGGGCAGGGGGCGGGATGAAAAACTGTTTTTT. The chain has TRBV28 and TRBJ1-4, with 8 bases matching TRBD1. After removal of 5 bases from V and 6 bases from J, the junction contained 11 bases not matched to a gene. CDR3 length equals 16 residues. The germline CDR1 and CDR2 sequences are MDHEN and SYDVKM.

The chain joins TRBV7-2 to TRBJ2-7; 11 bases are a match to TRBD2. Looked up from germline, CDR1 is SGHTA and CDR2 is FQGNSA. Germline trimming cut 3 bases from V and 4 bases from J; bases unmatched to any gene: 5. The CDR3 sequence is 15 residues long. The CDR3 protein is CASSFTGTSGYEQYF. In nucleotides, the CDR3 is TGTGCCAGCAGCTTTACCGGGACTAGCGGTTACGAGCAGTACTTC. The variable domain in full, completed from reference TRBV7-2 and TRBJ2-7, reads GAGVSQSPSNKVTEKGKDVELRCDPISGHTALYWYRQSLGQGLEFLIYFQGNSAPDKSGLPSDRFSAERTGGSVSTLTIQRTQQEDSAVYLCASSFTGTSGYEQYFGPGTRLTVT.

CDR3 protein: CASSQAGGTNQPQHF. The CDR3 DNA reads as TGTGCCAGCAGCCAGGCCGGGGGAACCAATCAGCCCCAGCATTTT. This chain connects TRBV11-2 to TRBJ1-5; D is possibly TRBD1 (5 bases). V lost 5 bases and J 3 bases, leaving 14 bases between the germline ends. CDR1 is SGHAT, CDR2 FQNNGV, per germline. This CDR3 has 15 residues. The whole variable domain, filled in from reference TRBV11-2 and TRBJ1-5, reads EAGVAQSPRYKIIEKRQSVAFWCNPISGHATLYWYQQILGQGPKLLIQFQNNGVVDDSQLPKDRFSAERLKGVDSTLKIQPAKLEDSAVYLCASSQAGGTNQPQHFGDGTRLSIL.

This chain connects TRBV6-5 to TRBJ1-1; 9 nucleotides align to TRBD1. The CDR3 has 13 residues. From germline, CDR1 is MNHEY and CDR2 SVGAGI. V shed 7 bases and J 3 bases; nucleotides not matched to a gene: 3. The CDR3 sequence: CASMRQGDTEAFF. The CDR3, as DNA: TGTGCCAGCATGAGACAGGGGGACACTGAAGCTTTCTTT.

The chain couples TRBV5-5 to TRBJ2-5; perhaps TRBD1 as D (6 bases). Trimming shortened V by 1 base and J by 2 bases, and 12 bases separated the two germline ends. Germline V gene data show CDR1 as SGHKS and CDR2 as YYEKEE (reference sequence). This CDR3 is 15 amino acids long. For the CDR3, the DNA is TGTGCCAGCAGCTTGCTAGGGACAAGGCAAGAGACCCAGTACTTC. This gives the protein CASSLLGTRQETQYF.

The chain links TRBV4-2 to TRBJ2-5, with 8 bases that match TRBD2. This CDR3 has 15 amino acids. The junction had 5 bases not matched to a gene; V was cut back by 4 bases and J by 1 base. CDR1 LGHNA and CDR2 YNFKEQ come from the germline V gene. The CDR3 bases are TGTGCCAGCAGCCCGGTAGCGGGACCCCAAGAGACCCAGTACTTC. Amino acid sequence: CASSPVAGPQETQYF.

The CDR3 sequence: CASSLSLAGINEQFF. CDR3 DNA: TGCGCCAGCAGCTTGTCTCTAGCGGGGATCAATGAGCAGTTCTTC. The chain links TRBV5-1 to TRBJ2-1; 9 bases are shared with TRBD2. Trimming at V came to 1 base and at J to 6 bases, leaving 5 bases not matched to a gene. CDR1 and CDR2 from the germline V gene are SGHRS and YFSETQ. This CDR3 contains 15 residues.

The CDR3 DNA follows: TGCAGCGCCCAGACCGGGAAGAGTACTGAAGCTTTCTTT. It yields the protein CSAQTGKSTEAFF. V is TRBV29-1 and J is TRBJ1-1; D remains unclear. Trimming took off 7 bases at V and 5 bases at J, with 17 bases between the two ends. Germline lookup yields CDR1 SQVTM and CDR2 ANQGSEA. This CDR3 spans 13 amino acids. Based on the CDR3 plus reference TRBV29-1 and TRBJ1-1, the full variable domain is SAVISQKPSRDICQRGTSLTIQCQVDSQVTMMFWYRQQPGQSLTLIATANQGSEATYESGFVIDKFPISRPNLTFSTLTVSNMSPEDSSIYLCSAQTGKSTEAFFGQGTRLTVV.

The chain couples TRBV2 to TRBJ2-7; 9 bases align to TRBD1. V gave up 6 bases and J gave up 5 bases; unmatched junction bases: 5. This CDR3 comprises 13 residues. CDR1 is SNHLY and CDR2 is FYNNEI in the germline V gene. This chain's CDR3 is CASRKDRGHEQYF. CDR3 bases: TGTGCCAGCAGAAAGGACAGGGGTCACGAGCAGTACTTC.

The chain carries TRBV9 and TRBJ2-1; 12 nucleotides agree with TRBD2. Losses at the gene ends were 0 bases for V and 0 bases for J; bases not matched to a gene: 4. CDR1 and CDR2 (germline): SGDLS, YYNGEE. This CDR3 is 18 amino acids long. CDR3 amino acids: CASSVDLAGGSSYNEQFF. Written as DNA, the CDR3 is TGTGCCAGCAGCGTAGATCTAGCGGGAGGGTCCTCCTACAATGAGCAGTTCTTC.

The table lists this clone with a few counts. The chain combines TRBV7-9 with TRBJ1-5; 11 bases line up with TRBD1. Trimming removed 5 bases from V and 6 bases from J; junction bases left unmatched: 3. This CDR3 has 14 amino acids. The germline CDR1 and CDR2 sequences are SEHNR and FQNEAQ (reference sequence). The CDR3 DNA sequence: TGTGCCAGCAGCCCCGGGACAGGGGGTCAGCCCCAGCATTTT. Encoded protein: CASSPGTGGQPQHF.

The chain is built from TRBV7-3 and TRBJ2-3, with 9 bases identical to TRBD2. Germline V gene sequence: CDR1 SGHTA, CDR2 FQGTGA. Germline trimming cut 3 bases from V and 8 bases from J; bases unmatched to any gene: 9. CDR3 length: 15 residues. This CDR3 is CASSLDSGSSRTQYF. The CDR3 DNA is TGTGCCAGCAGCTTGGATAGCGGGAGTAGTCGTACGCAGTATTTT. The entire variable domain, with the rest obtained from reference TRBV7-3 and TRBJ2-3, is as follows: GAGVSQTPSNKVTEKGKYVELRCDPISGHTALYWYRQSLGQGPEFLIYFQGTGAADDSGLPNDRFFAVRPEGSVSTLKIQRTERGDSAVYLCASSLDSGSSRTQYFGPGTRLTVL.